These 4 T cell receptor beta chains were all obtained from the same sample, sequenced in a study of breast tumors, draining lymph nodes, adjacent tissues. One entry per CDR3 protein results from TCRdb running MiXCR on the multiplex PCR reads. The sample shows approximately 120,000 distinct CDR3 sequences, 21% of them seen only once. Breast cancer patients provided tissue from their axillary draining lymph nodes. The specimen was axillary lymph node tissue. These TCRs come from a female donor with breast cancer. Some clones in this sample may be carry-over from other donors' samples.

This clonotype has at least ten counts. CDR3 DNA sequence: TGTGCCTGGAGTCCAGGGACAGCAACTAATGAAAAACTGTTTTTT. Its protein is CAWSPGTATNEKLFF. The J gene is TRBJ1-4, the V gene TRBV30; 7 positions match TRBD1. This CDR3 comprises 15 residues. The V and J ends lost 2 bases and 0 bases, in that order; junction bases with no gene match: 3. Germline CDR1 GTSNPN, CDR2 SVGIG (reference sequence).

As for this clonotype: A read error may be the cause here, since a much bigger clone is one base away. The rearrangement joins TRBV6-1 to TRBJ1-5; D ambiguous. The CDR3 consists of 13 residues. V was clipped by 6 bases and J by 0 bases, with 6 bases between them. Looked up from germline, CDR1 is MNHNS and CDR2 is SASEGT. The CDR3 DNA follows: TGTGCCAGCAGAGGAAATAGCAATCAGCCCCAGCATTTT. Protein sequence: CASRGNSNQPQHF.

This clonotype was seen ten or more times. The chain is built from TRBV29-1 and TRBJ2-1, with D perhaps given as TRBD1 or TRBD2 (7 bases each). CDR1 and CDR2 from the germline V gene are SQVTM and ANQGSEA. The V end lost 3 bases, the J end lost 0 bases, and 15 bases lay between the germline ends. The CDR3 covers 16 residues. The CDR3 is CSVDWTGLGSYNEQFF. Written as DNA, the CDR3 is TGCAGCGTTGACTGGACAGGACTAGGCTCCTACAATGAGCAGTTCTTC.

In regard to this clonotype: Given a much more abundant clone one base away, this may be a read error. This rearrangement joins TRBV30 to TRBJ2-7; TRBD1 matches at 7 bases. The CDR3 covers 13 residues. The germline V gene has CDR1 GTSNPN and CDR2 SVGIG (reference sequence). CDR3 loop: CARSVDRWNEQYF. The CDR3 DNA sequence: TGTGCCCGGAGTGTGGACAGGTGGAACGAGCAGTACTTC.